The clone carrying this TCR beta chain was seen at least ten times. This sample was taken from a study of naive and memory T cell subsets. This CDR3 is 13 amino acids long. V lost 3 bases, J lost 6 bases, and 10 bases lay in between. The beta constant-region primer was an equimolar mix of two oligonucleotides covering TRBC1 and TRBC2. MiXCR, applied by TCRdb to the UMI-ligation and nested PCR reads, yields one record per CDR3 protein. The table shows 19,000 or so distinct CDR3 sequences, with approximately 11% occurring only once. The TCR was taken from a human donor in good health. Sequences were obtained from central memory CD8+ T cells from blood. The chain carries TRBV12-3 or TRBV12-4 and TRBJ2-3; no clear D. CDR3 sequence (DNA): TGTGCCAGCAGTTTTGGCAGTCGGGATACGCAGTATTTT. This translates into CASSFGSRDTQYF.